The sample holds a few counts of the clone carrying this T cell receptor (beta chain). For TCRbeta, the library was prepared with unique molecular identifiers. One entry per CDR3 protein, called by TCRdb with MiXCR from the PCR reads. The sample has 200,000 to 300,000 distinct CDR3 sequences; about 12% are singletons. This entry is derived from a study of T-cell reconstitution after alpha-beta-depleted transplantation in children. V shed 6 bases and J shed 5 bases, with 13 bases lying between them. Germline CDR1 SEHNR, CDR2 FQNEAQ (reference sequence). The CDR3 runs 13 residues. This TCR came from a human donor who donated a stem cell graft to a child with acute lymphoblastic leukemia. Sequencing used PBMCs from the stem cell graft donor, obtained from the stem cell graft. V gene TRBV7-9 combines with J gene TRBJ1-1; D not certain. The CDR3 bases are TGTGCCAGCAGATCGGGGATGAGGACTGAAGCTTTCTTT. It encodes CASRSGMRTEAFF.